These T cell receptor beta chains were read from a single sample in a study of T cells after yellow fever vaccination. TCRdb redid the calling of the 5' RACE reads with MiXCR, one entry per CDR3 protein. The sample yields nearly 550,000 distinct CDR3 sequences, less than 20% seen once. The sequencing here drew on PBMCs, taken 15 days after the yellow fever booster vaccination. The receptors shown here come from a man younger than 40 who received the YFV17D yellow fever vaccine. Each CDR3 is given with its conserved first and last residue. Each record gives: D gene, J gene, V gene, clone size, CDR3 DNA, CDR3 protein. D genes are given only for firm matches. Clone size is stated in some rows and not others, as once, few, many or a class when expanded.

TRBD1 | TRBJ2-3 | TRBV10-3 | few | TGTGCCATCTCCGGGACAGGGGGGGATACGCAGTATTTT | CAISGTGGDTQYF
TRBD1 | TRBJ2-4 | TRBV19 | . | TGTGCCAGTAGTATTACGGGACAGATCCTAGCCAAAAACATTCAGTACTTC | CASSITGQILAKNIQYF
. | TRBJ2-1 | TRBV12-3/TRBV12-4 | . | TGTGCCAGCAACTCCCAGGGAAACAGCTACAATGAGCAGTTCTTC | CASNSQGNSYNEQFF
TRBD2 | TRBJ2-1 | TRBV12-3/TRBV12-4 | . | TGTGCCAGCAGTTTTCAACTAGCGGGAGAGCAGTTCTTC | CASSFQLAGEQFF
. | TRBJ2-5 | TRBV7-2 | . | TGTGCCAGCACCATAGCCGGGGGTGAAGAGACCCAGTACTTC | CASTIAGGEETQYF
. | TRBJ2-7 | TRBV5-4 | few | TGTGCCAGCAGCTTGGGGACCCGGCCTTACGAGCAGTACTTC | CASSLGTRPYEQYF
. | TRBJ2-7 | TRBV6-5 | . | TGTGCCAGCAGTTATCGCCAGGGCGAGCAGTACTTC | CASSYRQGEQYF
. | TRBJ2-2 | TRBV20-1 | few | TGCAGTGCTACGGGACTCCTGAACACCGGGGAGCTGTTTTTT | CSATGLLNTGELFF
. | TRBJ2-7 | TRBV18 | few | TGTGCCAGCGTCGGGACGACCTACGAGCAGTACTTC | CASVGTTYEQYF
TRBD1 | TRBJ2-2 | TRBV7-3 | . | TGTGCCAGCAGCTTAGACGGACAGGGCGCCGGGGAGCTGTTTTTT | CASSLDGQGAGELFF
TRBD2 | TRBJ2-3 | TRBV12-3/TRBV12-4 | . | TGTGCCAGCAGCAAGCGGGAGTCGACAGATACGCAGTATTTT | CASSKRESTDTQYF
TRBD2 | TRBJ2-1 | TRBV24-1 | . | TGTGCCACCAGTGGGGCTAGCGGCAACTACAATGAGCAGTTCTTC | CATSGASGNYNEQFF
. | TRBJ2-7 | TRBV5-1 | few | TGCGCCAGCAGCACGAACGGACAGAGCTCCTACGAGCAGTACTTC | CASSTNGQSSYEQYF
TRBD2 | TRBJ2-5 | TRBV9 | few | TGTGCCAGCAGCGCTACTCCCCCCGGGACTAGCAGGGAGACCCAGTACTTC | CASSATPPGTSRETQYF
TRBD1 | TRBJ2-7 | TRBV19 | few | TGTGCCAGTAGTGGGGGACAGGATTACGAGCAGTACTTC | CASSGGQDYEQYF
. | TRBJ2-2 | TRBV6-2/TRBV6-3 | . | TGTGCCAGCAGTTACGACGGAACCGGGGAGCTGTTTTTT | CASSYDGTGELFF
. | TRBJ1-2 | TRBV6-5 | few | TGTGCCAGCAGTTACGGTAGATTAAACTATGGCTACACCTTC | CASSYGRLNYGYTF
TRBD2 | TRBJ2-1 | TRBV5-1 | . | TGCGCCAGCAGCTTGGGACTAGCGGTCTTTAATGAGCAGTTCTTC | CASSLGLAVFNEQFF
TRBD1 | TRBJ1-1 | TRBV7-9 | few | TGTGCCAGCAGCTTGAAGGGGGCGCGGAACACTGAAGCTTTCTTT | CASSLKGARNTEAFF
. | TRBJ2-2 | TRBV5-1 | few | TGCGCCACCAAAGACACCGCGATTGGAGAAACCGGGGAGCTGTTTTTT | CATKDTAIGETGELFF
TRBD1 | TRBJ2-3 | TRBV7-8 | . | TGTGCCAGCAGCAGCCGGGACAGGGATATCACAGATACGCAGTATTTT | CASSSRDRDITDTQYF
. | TRBJ2-7 | TRBV15 | . | TGTGCCACCAGCAGACCGAAGAGGACGGAGCAGTACTTC | CATSRPKRTEQYF
. | TRBJ2-1 | TRBV24-1 | . | TGTGCCATTAGCGGAGCCCCCTACAATGAGCAGTTCTTC | CAISGAPYNEQFF
. | TRBJ2-1 | TRBV27 | . | TGTGCCAGTAAAATCCCACCCGGAGGGCGGCAGTTCTTC | CASKIPPGGRQFF
TRBD1 | TRBJ2-3 | TRBV7-8 | . | TGTGCCACCCGGCCCCAGGGGGCAGATACGCAGTATTTT | CATRPQGADTQYF
. | TRBJ2-3 | TRBV15 | . | TGTGCCACCAGCAGAGGACGAGCGGGCACAGATACGCAGTATTTT | CATSRGRAGTDTQYF
TRBD2 | TRBJ2-7 | TRBV3-1 | . | TGTGCCAGCAGCCTGGTAGCGGGAGGTACCCACGAGCAGTACTTC | CASSLVAGGTHEQYF
. | TRBJ2-1 | TRBV28 | few | TGTGCCAGCAGTTTAAGTGGACAGAGTCTTACACATGAGTTCTTC | CASSLSGQSLTHEFF
. | TRBJ1-1 | TRBV7-3 | few | TGTGCCAGCAGCGCAAACCCCGGAGGGGCTTTCTTT | CASSANPGGAFF
. | TRBJ2-1 | TRBV3-1 | . | TGTGCCAGCAGCCAAGTTTCCAGGGAGCAGTTCTTC | CASSQVSREQFF
. | TRBJ2-2 | TRBV6-5 | . | TGTGCCAGCAGTTACAATTTCGGGACCGGCGGGGAGCTGTTTTTT | CASSYNFGTGGELFF
TRBD2 | TRBJ2-7 | TRBV28 | . | TGTGCCAGCACCCTCCCGACTAGCGGGACGACCTACGAGCAGTACTTC | CASTLPTSGTTYEQYF
TRBD2 | TRBJ2-7 | TRBV7-2 | many | TGTGCCAGCAGACCGACTAGCGGGAGGCTCCCCGAGCAGTACTTC | CASRPTSGRLPEQYF
. | TRBJ2-3 | TRBV4-3 | few | TGCGCCAGCAGCCAAGGGACTAGCACAGATACGCAGTATTTT | CASSQGTSTDTQYF
. | TRBJ1-2 | TRBV30 | few | TGTGCCTGGAGACGGGGCTATGGCTACACCTTC | CAWRRGYGYTF
. | TRBJ2-7 | TRBV6-1 | few | TGTGCCAGCAGACCGCTCCTCGCGGTGAAAACCTACGAGCAGTACTTC | CASRPLLAVKTYEQYF
. | TRBJ2-3 | TRBV7-2 | many | TGTGCCAGCTCTCTTTCCGGGGGCACAGATACGCAGTATTTT | CASSLSGGTDTQYF
. | TRBJ2-1 | TRBV5-1 | . | TGCGCCAGCAGCGGGCAGGTTGTGAACCAAGGACAGTTCTTC | CASSGQVVNQGQFF
. | TRBJ1-4 | TRBV20-1 | . | TGCAGTGCTATTGGGCCGAATGAAAAACTGTTTTTT | CSAIGPNEKLFF
TRBD2 | TRBJ2-7 | TRBV19 | few | TGTGCCAGTAGTATTCCCCTAGCGGGAGAATTCTCCTACGAGCAGTACTTC | CASSIPLAGEFSYEQYF
TRBD1 | TRBJ2-7 | TRBV12-3/TRBV12-4 | . | TGTGCCAGCAGCTCCGGACAGGGGGCTTGGGAGCAGTACTTC | CASSSGQGAWEQYF
TRBD2 | TRBJ2-2 | TRBV20-1 | . | TGCAGTGCTAGAGATCCCTCTAGCGGGATGAACACCGGGGAGCTGTTTTTT | CSARDPSSGMNTGELFF
. | TRBJ1-1 | TRBV6-5 | few | TGTGCCAGCAGTTTCTGGCGCGGAACTGAAGCTTTCTTT | CASSFWRGTEAFF
. | TRBJ2-2 | TRBV20-1 | few | TGCAGTGCTATCACGCGAAACACCGGGGAGCTGTTTTTT | CSAITRNTGELFF
. | TRBJ2-5 | TRBV7-9 | . | TGTGCCAGCAGCTTTCGGTTGGACGGGGGGACCCAGTACTTC | CASSFRLDGGTQYF
TRBD2 | TRBJ2-7 | TRBV7-2 | . | TGTGCCAGCAGCTCTAGCGGCCCTGGAGAGCAGTACTTC | CASSSSGPGEQYF
TRBD2 | TRBJ2-5 | TRBV5-1 | few | TGCGCCAGCAGCTTGGCTGGCGGGAGGGAGGAGACCCAGTACTTC | CASSLAGGREETQYF
. | TRBJ1-3 | TRBV20-1 | . | TGCAGTGCTGTCCGGGACGTCTCTGGAAACACCATATATTTT | CSAVRDVSGNTIYF
. | TRBJ2-7 | TRBV18 | . | TGTGCCAGCTCACCGGGGTTCGGGAGAGCATCAAACTACGAGCAGTACTTC | CASSPGFGRASNYEQYF
. | TRBJ2-5 | TRBV18 | few | TGTGCCAGCTCACCACCGATCCAAGAGACCCAGTACTTC | CASSPPIQETQYF
TRBD1 | TRBJ2-7 | TRBV28 | . | TGTGCCAGCGGGGGGCCGACAGGGGACTACGAGCAGTACTTC | CASGGPTGDYEQYF
TRBD2 | TRBJ2-1 | TRBV10-3 | . | TGTGCCATCAGTGAAGGACTAGCGGGAGCTTTTTCCTACAATGAGCAGTTCTTC | CAISEGLAGAFSYNEQFF
TRBD1 | TRBJ1-1 | TRBV7-8 | many | TGTGCCAGCAGCTTTCAGGGGGGGTACACTGAAGCTTTCTTT | CASSFQGGYTEAFF
. | TRBJ2-2 | TRBV27 | many | TGTGCCAGCAGTTCTACCGGGAACACCGGGGAGCTGTTTTTT | CASSSTGNTGELFF
. | TRBJ2-5 | TRBV7-2 | few | TGTGCCAGCAGCCAGATGCAAACCCAGTACTTC | CASSQMQTQYF